Sequencing of this T cell receptor beta chain was carried out in a study of blood T cells in healthy people across ages. Overall study context: T cells yielded about one barcoded beta molecule per two cells through template switching.

Of note for this clonotype: Its antigen is not known.

CDR3 length: 17 residues. Germline V lookup: CDR1 LGHNT, CDR2 FRNRAP. The authors ran a second PCR of 7 to 11 cycles using a sample-barcoded 5' primer and a J-beta primer mix. Every cDNA molecule bore a tag from a template-switch adaptor containing 12 random nucleotides. A single record per CDR3 protein comes from TCRdb applying MiXCR to the 5' RACE reads. The sample lists about 780,000 distinct CDR3 sequences; less than 60% were seen once. Study observations and caveats: Compared with aged donors, long-lived donors showed fewer expanded clones, suggesting selection. Older age went with lower TCR beta diversity per million T cells, in a roughly linear way.

The clonotype was recovered from a man aged 80 or over in good health. The specimen was blood. This chain connects TRBV12-5 to TRBJ2-7, with 9 bases fitting TRBD1. The end of the DNA fits TRBJ2-5 better, so the J call may be wrong. In DNA, the CDR3 is TGTGCTAGTGAAACAGGGACAGGGCTAGAAGAGCCGGAGACCCAGTACTTC. As protein: CASETGTGLEEPETQYF.